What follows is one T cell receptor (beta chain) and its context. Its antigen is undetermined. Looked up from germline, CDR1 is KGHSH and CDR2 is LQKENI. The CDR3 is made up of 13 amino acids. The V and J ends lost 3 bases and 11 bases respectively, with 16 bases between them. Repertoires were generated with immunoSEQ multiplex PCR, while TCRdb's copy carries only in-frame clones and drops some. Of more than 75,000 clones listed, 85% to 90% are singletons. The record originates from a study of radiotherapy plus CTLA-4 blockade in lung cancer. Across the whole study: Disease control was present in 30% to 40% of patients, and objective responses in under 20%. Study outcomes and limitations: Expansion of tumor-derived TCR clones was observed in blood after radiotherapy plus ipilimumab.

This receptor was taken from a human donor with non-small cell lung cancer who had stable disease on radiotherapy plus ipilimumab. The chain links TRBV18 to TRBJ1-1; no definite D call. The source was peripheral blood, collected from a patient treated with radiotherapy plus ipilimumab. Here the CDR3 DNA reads TGTGCCAGCTCACCCGGAGGGTTTAAGAATGCTTTCTTT. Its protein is CASSPGGFKNAFF. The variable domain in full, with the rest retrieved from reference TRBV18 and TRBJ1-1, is NAGVMQNPRHLVRRRGQEARLRCSPMKGHSHVYWYRQLPEEGLKFMVYLQKENIIDESGMPKERFSAEFPKEGPSILRIQQVVRGDSAAYFCASSPGGFKNAFFGQGTRLTVV.